Included here is one TCR beta chain sequence, with context. What it binds is not known. This entry is derived from a study of cytomegalovirus exposure and HLA in healthy donors. Study-wide results and limits: The study put 150 to 200 TCR beta chains on its list as cytomegalovirus-associated. In a later analysis, at a false discovery rate of 0.05, approximately 16,000 TCR beta sequences matched HLA alleles. In a later analysis, TCR beta V- and J-gene trimming showed a link to a missense DCLRE1C variant. Reportedly, diagnosis of cytomegalovirus status by the classifier showed high specificity and sensitivity.

V shed 5 bases and J 11 bases; nucleotides not matched to a gene: 6. Germline CDR1 MNHEY, CDR2 SMNVEV (reference sequence). The CDR3 sequence is 12 residues long. 60 Vbeta and 13 Jbeta primers were used in PCR. Produced via immunoSEQ multiplex PCR; TCRdb's table is partial and in-frame only. There are over 40,000 clones in the sample; about 60% occur only once, and approximately 12% lies in the top ten. The sequence was obtained from a man aged 60 to 75 in good health and CMV-seropositive. The chain carries TRBV27 and TRBJ2-1, with 7 bases matching TRBD1. Sequencing input: PBMCs. The CDR3 region is CASSPQQGKQFF. The CDR3 bases are TGTGCCAGCAGTCCCCAACAGGGGAAGCAGTTCTTC.